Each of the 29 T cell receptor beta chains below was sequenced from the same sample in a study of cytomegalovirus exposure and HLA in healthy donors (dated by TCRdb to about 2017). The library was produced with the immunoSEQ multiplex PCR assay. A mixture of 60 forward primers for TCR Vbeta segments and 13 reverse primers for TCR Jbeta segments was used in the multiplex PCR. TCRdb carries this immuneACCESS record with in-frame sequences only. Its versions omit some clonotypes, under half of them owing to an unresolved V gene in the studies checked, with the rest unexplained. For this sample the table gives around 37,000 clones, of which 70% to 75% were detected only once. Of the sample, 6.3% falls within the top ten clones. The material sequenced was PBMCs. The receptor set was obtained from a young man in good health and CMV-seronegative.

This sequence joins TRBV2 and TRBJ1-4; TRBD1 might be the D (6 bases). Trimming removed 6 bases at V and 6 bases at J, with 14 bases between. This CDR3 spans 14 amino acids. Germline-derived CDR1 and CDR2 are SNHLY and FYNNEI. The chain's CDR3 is CASSSGTLDEKLFF. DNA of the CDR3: TGTGCCAGCAGCTCCGGGACATTGGATGAAAAACTGTTTTTT.

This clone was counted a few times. The CDR3 sequence: CGPFVVPEAFF. The CDR3 DNA follows: TGCGGCCCCTTCGTTGTCCCTGAAGCTTTCTTT. The rearrangement uses TRBV20-1 and TRBJ1-1; no reliable D call. Germline CDR1 reads DFQATT; CDR2 reads SNEGSKA (reference sequence). The CDR3 has 11 amino acids.

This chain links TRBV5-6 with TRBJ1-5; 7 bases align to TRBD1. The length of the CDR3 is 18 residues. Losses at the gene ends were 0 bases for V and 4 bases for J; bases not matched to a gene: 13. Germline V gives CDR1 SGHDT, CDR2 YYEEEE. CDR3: CASSLGGDRLRFNQPQHF. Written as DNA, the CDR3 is TGTGCCAGCAGCTTGGGAGGGGACAGATTAAGATTTAATCAGCCCCAGCATTTT. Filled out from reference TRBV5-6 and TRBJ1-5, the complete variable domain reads DAGVTQSPTHLIKTRGQQVTLRCSPKSGHDTVSWYQQALGQGPQFIFQYYEEEERQRGNFPDRFSGHQFPNYSSELNVNALLLGDSALYLCASSLGGDRLRFNQPQHFGDGTRLSIL.

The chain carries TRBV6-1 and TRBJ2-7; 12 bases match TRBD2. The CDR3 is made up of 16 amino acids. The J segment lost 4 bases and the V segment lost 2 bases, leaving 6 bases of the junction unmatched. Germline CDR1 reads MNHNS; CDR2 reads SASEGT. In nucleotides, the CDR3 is TGTGCCAGCAGTGAAAGGACTAGCGGGATCAGTTACGAGCAGTACTTC. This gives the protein CASSERTSGISYEQYF.

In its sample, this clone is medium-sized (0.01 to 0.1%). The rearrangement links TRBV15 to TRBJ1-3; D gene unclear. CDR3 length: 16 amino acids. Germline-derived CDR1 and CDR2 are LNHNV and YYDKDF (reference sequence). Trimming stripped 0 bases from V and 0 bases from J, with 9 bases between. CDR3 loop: CATSRDGEASGNTIYF. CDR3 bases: TGTGCCACCAGCAGAGATGGTGAAGCCTCTGGAAACACCATATATTTT.

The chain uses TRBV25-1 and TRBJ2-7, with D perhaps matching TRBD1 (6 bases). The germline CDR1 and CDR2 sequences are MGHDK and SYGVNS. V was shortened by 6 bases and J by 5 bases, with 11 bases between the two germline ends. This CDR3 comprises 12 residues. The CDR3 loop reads CASSPGVNEQYF. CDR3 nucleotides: TGTGCCAGCAGCCCAGGGGTAAACGAGCAGTACTTC.

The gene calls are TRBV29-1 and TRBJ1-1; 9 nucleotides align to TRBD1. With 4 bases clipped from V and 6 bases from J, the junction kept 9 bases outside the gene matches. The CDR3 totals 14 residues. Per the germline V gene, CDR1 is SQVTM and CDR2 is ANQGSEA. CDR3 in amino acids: CSVVDTGGRSEAFF. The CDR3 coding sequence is TGCAGCGTTGTGGACACAGGGGGCCGCTCTGAAGCTTTCTTT. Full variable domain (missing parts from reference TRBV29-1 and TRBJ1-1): SAVISQKPSRDICQRGTSLTIQCQVDSQVTMMFWYRQQPGQSLTLIATANQGSEATYESGFVIDKFPISRPNLTFSTLTVSNMSPEDSSIYLCSVVDTGGRSEAFFGQGTRLTVV.

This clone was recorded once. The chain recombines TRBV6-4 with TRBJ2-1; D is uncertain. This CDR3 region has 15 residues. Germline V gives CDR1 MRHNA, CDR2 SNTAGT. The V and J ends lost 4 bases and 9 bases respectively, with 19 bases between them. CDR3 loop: CASSVETVTPSEQFF. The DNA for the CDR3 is TGTGCCAGCAGTGTGGAGACTGTCACCCCCAGTGAGCAGTTCTTC.

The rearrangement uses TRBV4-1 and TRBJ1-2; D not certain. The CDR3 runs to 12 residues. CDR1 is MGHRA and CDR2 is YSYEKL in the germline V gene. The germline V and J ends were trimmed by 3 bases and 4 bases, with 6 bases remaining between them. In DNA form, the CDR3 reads TGCGCCAGCAGCCAGGGCACCTATGGCTACACCTTC. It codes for CASSQGTYGYTF.

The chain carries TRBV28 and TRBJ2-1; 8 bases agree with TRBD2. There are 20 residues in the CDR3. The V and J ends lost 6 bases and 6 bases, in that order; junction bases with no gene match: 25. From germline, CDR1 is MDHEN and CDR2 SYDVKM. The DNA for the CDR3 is TGTGCCAGCAGCGCGGGGCGGGGCAGCGTAGCGGGACCTTCAATCAATGAGCAGTTCTTC. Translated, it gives CASSAGRGSVAGPSINEQFF.

Here the CDR3 reads CASTPVPGQGNYEQYF. The CDR3 DNA reads as TGTGCCAGCACCCCCGTTCCGGGACAGGGTAACTACGAGCAGTACTTC. The chain couples TRBV2 to TRBJ2-7, with 9 bases that match TRBD1. The CDR3 spans 16 residues. Germline V gene sequence: CDR1 SNHLY, CDR2 FYNNEI. V lost 7 bases to trimming and J lost 3 bases; unmatched junction nucleotides: 13. The complete variable domain, with remaining parts taken from reference TRBV2 and TRBJ2-7, reads EPEVTQTPSHQVTQMGQEVILRCVPISNHLYFYWYRQILGQKVEFLVSFYNNEISEKSEIFDDQFSVERPDGSNFTLKIRSTKLEDSAMYFCASTPVPGQGNYEQYFGPGTRLTVT.

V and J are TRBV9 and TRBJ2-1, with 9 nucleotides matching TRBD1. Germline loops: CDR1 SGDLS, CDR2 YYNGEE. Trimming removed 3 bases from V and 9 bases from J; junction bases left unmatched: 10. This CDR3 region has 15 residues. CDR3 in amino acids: CASSGSGTGLGEQFF. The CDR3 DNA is TGTGCCAGCAGCGGTTCCGGGACAGGGCTGGGTGAGCAGTTCTTC.

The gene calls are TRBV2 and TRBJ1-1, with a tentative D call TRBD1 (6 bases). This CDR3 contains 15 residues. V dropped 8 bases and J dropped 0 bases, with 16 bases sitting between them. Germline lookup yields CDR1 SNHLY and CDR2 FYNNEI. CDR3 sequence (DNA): TGTGCCAGCGTACAGGGAGAACCAATGAACACTGAAGCTTTCTTT. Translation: CASVQGEPMNTEAFF.

This CDR3 reads CASSSGQPPRVQPQHF. The DNA of the CDR3 is TGTGCCAGCAGCTCCGGACAGCCCCCTCGAGTACAGCCCCAGCATTTT. This chain connects TRBV7-8 to TRBJ1-5; possibly TRBD1 for D (6 bases). V dropped 4 bases and J dropped 7 bases, with 20 bases sitting between them. The CDR3 runs 16 residues. Germline V lookup: CDR1 SGHVS, CDR2 FQNEAQ.

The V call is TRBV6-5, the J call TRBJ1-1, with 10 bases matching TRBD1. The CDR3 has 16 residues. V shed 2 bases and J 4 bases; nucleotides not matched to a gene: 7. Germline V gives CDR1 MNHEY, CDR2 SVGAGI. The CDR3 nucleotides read TGTGCCAGCAGTTACGCACAGACAGGGGGCGGCACTGAAGCTTTCTTT. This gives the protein CASSYAQTGGGTEAFF.

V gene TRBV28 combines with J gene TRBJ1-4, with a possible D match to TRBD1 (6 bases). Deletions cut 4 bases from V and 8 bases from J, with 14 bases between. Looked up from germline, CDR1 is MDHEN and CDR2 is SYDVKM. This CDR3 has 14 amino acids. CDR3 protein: CASSSGQGYEKLFF. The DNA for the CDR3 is TGTGCCAGCAGTTCCGGCCAGGGGTACGAAAAACTGTTTTTT.

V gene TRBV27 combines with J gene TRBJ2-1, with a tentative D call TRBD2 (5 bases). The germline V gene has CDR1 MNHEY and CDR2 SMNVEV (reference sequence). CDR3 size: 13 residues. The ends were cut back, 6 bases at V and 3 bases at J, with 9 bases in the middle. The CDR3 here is CASRSAGYNEQFF. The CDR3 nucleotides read TGTGCCAGCAGGTCGGCGGGCTACAATGAGCAGTTCTTC.

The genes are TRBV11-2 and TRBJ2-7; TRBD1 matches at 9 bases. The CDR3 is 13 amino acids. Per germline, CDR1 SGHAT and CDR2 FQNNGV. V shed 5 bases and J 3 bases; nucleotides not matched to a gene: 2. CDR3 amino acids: CASSRDRDYEQYF. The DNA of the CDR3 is TGTGCCAGCAGCCGGGACAGGGACTACGAGCAGTACTTC.

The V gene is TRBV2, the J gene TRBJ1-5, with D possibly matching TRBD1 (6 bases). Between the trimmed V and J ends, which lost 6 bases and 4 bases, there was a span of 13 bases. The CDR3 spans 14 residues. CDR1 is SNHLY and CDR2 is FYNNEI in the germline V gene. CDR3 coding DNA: TGTGCCAGCAGCCAGGACAGAGCTAATCAGCCCCAGCATTTT. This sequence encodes CASSQDRANQPQHF.

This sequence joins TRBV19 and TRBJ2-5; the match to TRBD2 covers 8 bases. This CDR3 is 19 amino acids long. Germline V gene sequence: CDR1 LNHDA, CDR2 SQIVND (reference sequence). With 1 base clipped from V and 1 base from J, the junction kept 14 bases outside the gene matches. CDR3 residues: CASSIALLRAGGVQETQYF. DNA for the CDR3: TGTGCCAGTAGTATAGCACTCTTGCGCGCGGGGGGAGTCCAAGAGACCCAGTACTTC.

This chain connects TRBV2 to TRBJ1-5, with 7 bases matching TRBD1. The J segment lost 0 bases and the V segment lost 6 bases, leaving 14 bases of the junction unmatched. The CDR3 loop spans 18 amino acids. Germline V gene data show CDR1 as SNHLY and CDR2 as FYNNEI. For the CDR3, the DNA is TGTGCCAGCAGGTTCGCCGGCACAGGGGTCTATAGCAATCAGCCCCAGCATTTT. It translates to CASRFAGTGVYSNQPQHF.

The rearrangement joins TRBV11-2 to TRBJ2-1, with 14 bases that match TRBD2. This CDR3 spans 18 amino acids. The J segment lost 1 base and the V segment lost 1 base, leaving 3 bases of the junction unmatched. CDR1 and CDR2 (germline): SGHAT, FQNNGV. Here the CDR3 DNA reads TGTGCCAGCAGCTTAGGACTAGCGGGGGGGCTTTCCTACAATGAGCAGTTCTTC. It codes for CASSLGLAGGLSYNEQFF.

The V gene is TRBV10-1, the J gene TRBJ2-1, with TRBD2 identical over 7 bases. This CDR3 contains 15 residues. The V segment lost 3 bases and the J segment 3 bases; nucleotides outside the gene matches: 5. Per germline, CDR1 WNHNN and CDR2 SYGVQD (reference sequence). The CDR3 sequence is CASSDRGSGYNEQFF. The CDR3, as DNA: TGCGCCAGCAGTGACCGCGGGAGCGGCTACAATGAGCAGTTCTTC.

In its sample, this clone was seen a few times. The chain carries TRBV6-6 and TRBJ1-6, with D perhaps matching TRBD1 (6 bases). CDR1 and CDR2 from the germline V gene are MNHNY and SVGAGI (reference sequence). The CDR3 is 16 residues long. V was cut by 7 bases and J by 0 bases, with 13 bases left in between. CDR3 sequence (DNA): TGTGCCAGCACTACAGGGATGAGCTCCTATAATTCACCCCTCCACTTT. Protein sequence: CASTTGMSSYNSPLHF.

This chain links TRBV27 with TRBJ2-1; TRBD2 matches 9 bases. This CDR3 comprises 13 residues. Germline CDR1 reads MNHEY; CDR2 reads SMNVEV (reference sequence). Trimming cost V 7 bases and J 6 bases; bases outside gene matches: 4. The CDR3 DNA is TGTGCCAGCACCCCAGCGGGGGGCAATGAGCAGTTCTTC. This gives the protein CASTPAGGNEQFF.

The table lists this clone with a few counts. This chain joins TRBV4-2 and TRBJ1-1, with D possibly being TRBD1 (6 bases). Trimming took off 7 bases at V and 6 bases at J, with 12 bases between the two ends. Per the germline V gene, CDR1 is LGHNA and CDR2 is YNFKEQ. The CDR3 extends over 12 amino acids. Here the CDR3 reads CASTTGYAEAFF. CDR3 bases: TGTGCCAGCACCACAGGGTACGCTGAAGCTTTCTTT.

CDR3 sequence reads: CASSHILRQGGGPEAFF. The CDR3 DNA reads TGCGCCAGCAGCCATATACTCAGACAGGGCGGTGGCCCTGAAGCTTTCTTT. The V and J genes are TRBV4-1 and TRBJ1-1, with 7 bases identical to TRBD1. Germline CDR1 MGHRA, CDR2 YSYEKL. The CDR3 is 17 residues long. Trimming at V came to 3 bases and at J to 6 bases, leaving 16 bases not matched to a gene.

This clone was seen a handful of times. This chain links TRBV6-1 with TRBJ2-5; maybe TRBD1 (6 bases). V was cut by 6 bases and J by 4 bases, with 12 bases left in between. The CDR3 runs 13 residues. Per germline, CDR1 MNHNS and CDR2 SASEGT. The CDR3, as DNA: TGTGCCAGCAGCAGGACAGCTGGAGAGACCCAGTACTTC. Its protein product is CASSRTAGETQYF.

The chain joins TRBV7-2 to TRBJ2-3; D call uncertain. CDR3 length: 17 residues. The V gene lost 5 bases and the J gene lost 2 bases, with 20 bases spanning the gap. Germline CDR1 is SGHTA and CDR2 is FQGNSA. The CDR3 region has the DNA TGTGCCAGCAGCCCAACACCCCTAGGTTCCTACACAGATACGCAGTATTTT. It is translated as CASSPTPLGSYTDTQYF.